This T cell receptor (beta chain) was sequenced during a study of identical twins. Whole-study results and caveats: Diverse VJ usage suggested most zero-insertion clonotypes were not invariant T cells.

This clonotype was detected only a few times. The antigen is unknown. A single record per CDR3 protein comes from TCRdb applying MiXCR to the 5' RACE reads. The sample has 1,800,000 or so distinct CDR3 sequences, 32% seen once; the top ten hold more than 0.25%. Looked up from germline, CDR1 is MDHEN and CDR2 is SYDVKM. Germline trimming cut 4 bases from V and 8 bases from J; bases unmatched to any gene: 9. This CDR3 spans 16 amino acids. Sequenced material: cord blood. This chain uses TRBV28 with TRBJ2-1; the match to TRBD2 covers 12 bases. This sequence originates from a newborn girl in good health. CDR3 DNA sequence: TGTGCCAGCAGTTCCCTAGCGGGAGGGCCTCACTATGAGCAGTTCTTC. This sequence encodes CASSSLAGGPHYEQFF.